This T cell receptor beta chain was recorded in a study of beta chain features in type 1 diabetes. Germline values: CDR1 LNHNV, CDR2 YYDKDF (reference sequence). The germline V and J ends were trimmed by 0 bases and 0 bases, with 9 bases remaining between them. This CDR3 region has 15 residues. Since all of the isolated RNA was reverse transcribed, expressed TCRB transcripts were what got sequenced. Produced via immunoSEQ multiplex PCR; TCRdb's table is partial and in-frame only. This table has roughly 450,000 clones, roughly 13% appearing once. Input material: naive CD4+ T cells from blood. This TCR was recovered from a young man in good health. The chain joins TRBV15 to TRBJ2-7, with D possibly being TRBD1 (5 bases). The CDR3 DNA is TGTGCCACCAGCAGAGATATGGGGCTCTCCTACGAGCAGTACTTC. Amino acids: CATSRDMGLSYEQYF.